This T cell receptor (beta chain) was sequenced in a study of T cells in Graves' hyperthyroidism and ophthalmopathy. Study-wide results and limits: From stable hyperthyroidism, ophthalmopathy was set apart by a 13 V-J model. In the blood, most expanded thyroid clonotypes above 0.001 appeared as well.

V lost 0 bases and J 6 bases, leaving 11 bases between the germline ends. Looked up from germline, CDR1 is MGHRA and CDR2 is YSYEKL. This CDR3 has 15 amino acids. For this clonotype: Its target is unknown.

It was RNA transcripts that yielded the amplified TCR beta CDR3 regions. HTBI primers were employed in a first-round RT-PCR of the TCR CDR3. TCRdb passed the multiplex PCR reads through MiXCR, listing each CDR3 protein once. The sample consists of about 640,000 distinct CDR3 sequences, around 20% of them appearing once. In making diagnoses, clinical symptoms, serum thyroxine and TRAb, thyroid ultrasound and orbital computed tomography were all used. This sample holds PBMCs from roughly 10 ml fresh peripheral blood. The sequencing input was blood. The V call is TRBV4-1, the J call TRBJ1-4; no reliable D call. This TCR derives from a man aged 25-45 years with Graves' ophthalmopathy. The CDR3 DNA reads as TGCGCCAGCAGCCAAGAGGAATTCCAGCATGAAAAACTGTTTTTT. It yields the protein CASSQEEFQHEKLFF.